This TCR beta chain was found in a study of blood T cell repertoires in COVID-19. Clones were read by immunoSEQ multiplex PCR, and TCRdb kept only the in-frame ones, dropping some. The data show roughly 200,000 clones, with 87% seen just once and around 2.3% held by the top ten. This clonotype originated in a woman aged 30 to 39 who had recovered from COVID-19. Sequencing was carried out using PBMCs or T cells enriched from blood (not recorded which).

CDR3 DNA sequence: TGTGCCAGCAGCGTAGTGGGAGCGGGAGGCCACAATGAGCAGTTCTTC. Residues: CASSVVGAGGHNEQFF. V is TRBV9 and J is TRBJ2-1; TRBD2 matches 9 bases. The V and J ends lost 0 bases and 5 bases, in that order; junction bases with no gene match: 6. CDR3 length: 16 residues. Germline-derived CDR1 and CDR2 are SGDLS and YYNGEE.